This TCR beta chain appears in the sequencing data of a study of graft-versus-host responses after intestinal transplantation. Study-level information: As for transplant type, recipients had multivisceral, liver-intestinal, or isolated intestinal grafts. Overall study results and limits: Among recipient marrow samples, GvH clones were found; some appeared first in ileum or blood.

Once graft tissue had been processed, intraepithelial and lamina propria lymphocytes were released. Germline V gene sequence: CDR1 SGHVS, CDR2 FNYEAQ. This CDR3 has 15 amino acids. V shed 4 bases and J 2 bases; nucleotides not matched to a gene: 6. The assay was immunoSEQ multiplex PCR, and TCRdb's table has in-frame clones only and misses some. The repertoire holds approximately 15,000 clones, with around 74% as singletons. With respect to this clone: No antigen is known for it.

Specimen: ileum tissue, collected 14 days after transplant. The J gene is TRBJ2-5, the V gene TRBV7-6; 8 nucleotides line up with TRBD1. The source is a human patient who received an intestinal transplant, so some T cells may come from the graft donor. The CDR3 spells CASSWQTGVQETQYF. CDR3 coding DNA: TGTGCCAGCAGCTGGCAGACAGGGGTGCAAGAGACCCAGTACTTC.